This T cell receptor beta chain stems from a study of cytomegalovirus exposure and HLA in healthy donors. This clone was seen a few times. What it recognizes is unknown. CDR1 is SQVTM and CDR2 is ANQGSEA in the germline V gene. The CDR3 has 10 residues. The germline V and J ends were trimmed by 6 bases and 7 bases, with 9 bases remaining between them. The PCR contained 60 Vbeta and 13 Jbeta primers. Clones were read by immunoSEQ multiplex PCR, and TCRdb kept only the in-frame ones, dropping some. The sample lists 150,000 to 200,000 clones, 78% occurring once. Study-level points and caveats: With later analysis, a missense DCLRE1C variant became linked to TCR beta V- and J-gene trimming. Analysis performed later found under 20,000 TCR beta sequences associated with HLA alleles at 0.05 false discovery rate. Researchers catalogued 160 or so TCR beta chains as cytomegalovirus-associated.

V usage is TRBV29-1 and J usage is TRBJ1-1, with D unclear. The origin of this receptor is a woman in her twenties or thirties in good health and CMV-seropositive. Specimen: PBMCs. CDR3 coding DNA: TGCAGCGTCTATCTCTTTGAAGCTTTCTTT. Encoded protein: CSVYLFEAFF. Drawing the rest from reference TRBV29-1 and TRBJ1-1, the complete variable domain is SAVISQKPSRDICQRGTSLTIQCQVDSQVTMMFWYRQQPGQSLTLIATANQGSEATYESGFVIDKFPISRPNLTFSTLTVSNMSPEDSSIYLCSVYLFEAFFGQGTRLTVV.